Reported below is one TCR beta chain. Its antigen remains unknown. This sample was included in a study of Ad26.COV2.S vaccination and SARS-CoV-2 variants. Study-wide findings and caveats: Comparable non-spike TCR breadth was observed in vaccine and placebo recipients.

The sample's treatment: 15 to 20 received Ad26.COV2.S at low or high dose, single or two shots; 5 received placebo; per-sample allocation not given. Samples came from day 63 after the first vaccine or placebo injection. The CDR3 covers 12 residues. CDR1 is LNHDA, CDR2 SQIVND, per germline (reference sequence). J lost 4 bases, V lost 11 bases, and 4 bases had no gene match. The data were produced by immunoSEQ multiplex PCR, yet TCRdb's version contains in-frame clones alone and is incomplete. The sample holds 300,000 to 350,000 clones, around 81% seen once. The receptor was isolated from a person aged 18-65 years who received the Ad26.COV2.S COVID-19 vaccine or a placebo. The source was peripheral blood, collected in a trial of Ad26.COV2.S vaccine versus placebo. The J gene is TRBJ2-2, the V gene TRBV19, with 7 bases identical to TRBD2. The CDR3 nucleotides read TGTGCCGCGAGGGAGGGCACCGGGGAGCTGTTTTTT. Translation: CAAREGTGELFF. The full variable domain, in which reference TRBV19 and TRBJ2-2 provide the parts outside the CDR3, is DGGITQSPKYLFRKEGQNVTLSCEQNLNHDAMYWYRQDPGQGLRLIYYSQIVNDFQKGDIAEGYSVSREKKESFPLTVTSAQKNPTAFYLCAAREGTGELFFGEGSRLTVL.